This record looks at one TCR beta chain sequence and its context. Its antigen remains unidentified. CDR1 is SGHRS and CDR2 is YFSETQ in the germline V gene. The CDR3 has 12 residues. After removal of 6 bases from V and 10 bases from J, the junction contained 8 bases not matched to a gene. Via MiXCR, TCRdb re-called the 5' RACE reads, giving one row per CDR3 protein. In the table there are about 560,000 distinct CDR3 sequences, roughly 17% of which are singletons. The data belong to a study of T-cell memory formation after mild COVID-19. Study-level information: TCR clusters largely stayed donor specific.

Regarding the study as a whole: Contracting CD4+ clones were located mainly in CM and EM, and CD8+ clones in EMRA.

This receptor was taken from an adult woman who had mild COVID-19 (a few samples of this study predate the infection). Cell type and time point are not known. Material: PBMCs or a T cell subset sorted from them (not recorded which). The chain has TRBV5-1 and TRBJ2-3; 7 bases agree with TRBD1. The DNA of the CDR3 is TGCGCCAGCACCTACGGGACAGACTCGCAGTATTTT. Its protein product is CASTYGTDSQYF.